This entry features one TCR beta chain sequence. This clonotype has a single count. Its antigen is currently not known. This is likely a read error, given that the CDR3 carries no conserved phenylalanine or tryptophan at its end. No DNA is shown, since the ends of the CDR3 on it are uncertain; the CDR3 is the one TCRdb lists. CDR1 and CDR2, per the germline V gene, are SGHAT and FQNNGV. The CDR3 spans 12 amino acids, including both terminal residues. These data come from a study of read filtering for tumor transcriptome and immune sequencing (TCRdb year 2020). As for the study more broadly: The cohort was composed of some 16 male and approximately 15 female patients, with a mean age of approximately 66 years and an age range of about 40 to 90. By revised international staging, eight or nine patients were R-ISS I, some 16 were R-ISS II and 7 were R-ISS III. After DNase treatment, whole-transcriptome libraries were prepared with the TruSeq RNA Access Library Prep Kit. TCR-region mapped reads per sample ranged from about 4.05 to 11 million with IR-seq versus only about 85 to 1273 with RNA-seq. TCR repertoires obtained by targeted immune repertoire sequencing and by bulk whole-transcriptome sequencing performed on the same bone marrow samples were compared. A main aim was a read-filtering strategy for immune repertoire data, specifically whether clonotypes supported by a single read should be removed. Overall results and qualifications from the work: In IR-seq, approximately 80% of clonotypes but 3% to 3.5% of total reads were represented by single-read clonotypes, whereas in RNA-seq, around three quarters of clonotypes and almost 45% of reads were represented by single-read clonotypes. When single-read clonotypes were removed, the proportions of shared clonotypes in IR-seq and RNA-seq correlated more strongly. Clonotypes were captured by IR-seq at much higher depth and more reliably than by RNA-seq, and smaller IR-seq throughput was sufficient for identification of most shared clonotypes. Rather than purified T cells, the sorted CD138-negative fraction was a mixed bone marrow immune population.

Each patient had bone marrow sampled at the time of active disease. Ficoll-Hypaque density gradient centrifugation was used to isolate the bone marrow mononuclear cells. To remove myeloma plasma cells, the cells were labeled with CD138 magnetic microbeads on a MACS separator, and CD138-negative cells were then collected by negative selection. Purity of the isolated cells was checked by flow cytometry on an Attune NxT using CD138 antibodies. TRIzol reagent was used to extract total RNA, and a NanoDrop spectrophotometer was used to quantify the extracted RNA. Paired RNA-seq and IR-seq were performed on each patient's CD138-negative bone marrow sample. The Immunoverse kit was used to build TCR libraries from about 430 ng RNA, with molecular barcoded adaptors covering alpha/delta and beta/gamma chains. TCR library preparation used the same RNA that went into transcriptome sequencing. Sequencing of the TCR libraries was done on an Illumina HiSeq 4000 with 2 x 150 cycles. As for the original processing: MiXCR aligned TCR reads to human V, D, J and C references and assembled the aligned reads into CDR3 clonotypes, with quality filtering and error correction included. Clonotype counts and gene usage diversity were analyzed with the tcR package in R. Raw mapping reads were checked after the RNA-seq reads had been mapped by STAR aligner version 2.5.3a onto the human GRCh37 genome. IR-seq fastq files were randomly downsampled with Seqtk 1.3 to test the effect of sequencing depth on detected clonotypes. Starting from the raw public reads, TCRdb applied fastp trimming at Q25, assembled clones with MiXCR and retained in-frame beta chains. CDR3 protein sequences are deduplicated, and each keeps its most common genes and DNA. The V and J calls shown here were made by TCRdb, not taken from the authors' results. The table for this sample lists 35,000 to 50,000 distinct CDR3 sequences; roughly an eighth of them were counted only once. The ten largest clonotypes hold 5.5% to 8% of the sample.

What was sequenced was a population of CD138-negative cells sorted from bone marrow. Explained via the paper, the cell subset or site label denotes: bone marrow mononuclear cells depleted of CD138+ plasma/myeloma cells by negative magnetic selection. The sequence is built from TRBV11-2 and TRBJ1-3. The origin of this receptor is a donor older than 35 with multiple myeloma. CDR3 region: CASSLARNTIHL.